A selection of T cell receptor beta chains follows, all from one sample in a study of blood T cell repertoires in COVID-19. Profiling relied on immunoSEQ multiplex PCR, and the TCRdb table lists in-frame clones only, not all of them. The sample includes approximately 210,000 clones, roughly four fifths of them seen just once. The sample comprised peripheral blood. These receptors were taken from a woman in her seventies with active or convalescent COVID-19. CDR3s include the opening cysteine and the closing phenylalanine or tryptophan. The D gene is left open where the match is weak. Clone size, where shown, is once, few, many, or a class for clones that have expanded.

CDR3: CASRYGQAQYNEQFF
DNA: TGCGCCAGCAGATATGGACAGGCCCAATACAATGAGCAGTTCTTC
V: TRBV5-1
J: TRBJ2-1
size: .
D: TRBD1

CDR3: CASSVDGASGSYEQYF
DNA: TGTGCCAGCAGCGTAGATGGGGCTAGCGGCTCCTACGAGCAGTACTTC
V: TRBV9
J: TRBJ2-7
size: few
D: TRBD2

CDR3: CASRGTAGLDYEQYF
DNA: TGTGCCAGCAGGGGGACGGCGGGGCTGGACTACGAGCAGTACTTC
V: TRBV6-6
J: TRBJ2-7
size: .
D: .

CDR3: CASTGTGGGILGGEQYF
DNA: TGTGCCAGTACCGGGACAGGGGGCGGAATCCTTGGAGGCGAGCAGTACTTC
V: TRBV2
J: TRBJ2-7
size: .
D: TRBD1

CDR3: CASSFGTSGYEQYF
DNA: TGTGCCAGCAGCTTCGGGACTAGCGGCTACGAGCAGTACTTC
V: TRBV11-2
J: TRBJ2-7
size: .
D: TRBD2

CDR3: CASSLRGTDTQYF
DNA: TGCGCCAGCAGCTTGCGTGGCACAGATACGCAGTATTTT
V: TRBV5-1
J: TRBJ2-3
size: .
D: .

CDR3: CASSVQGIGGANVLTF
DNA: TGTGCCAGCAGCGTACAGGGGATTGGTGGGGCCAACGTCCTGACTTTC
V: TRBV9
J: TRBJ2-6
size: .
D: .

CDR3: CASREDATNEKLFF
DNA: TGCGCCAGCAGAGAGGATGCAACTAATGAAAAACTGTTTTTT
V: TRBV5-1
J: TRBJ1-4
size: .
D: .

CDR3: CSGGGGANQPQHF
DNA: TGCAGCGGGGGAGGGGGGGCAAATCAGCCCCAGCATTTT
V: TRBV29-1
J: TRBJ1-5
size: .
D: .

CDR3: CASRLARRSSYNSPLHF
DNA: TGTGCAAGTCGCTTAGCGCGTCGTAGCTCCTATAATTCACCCCTCCACTTT
V: TRBV12-2
J: TRBJ1-6
size: .
D: .

CDR3: CASSLTGGANGYTF
DNA: TGCGCCAGCAGCTTGACAGGGGGCGCGAATGGCTACACCTTC
V: TRBV5-1
J: TRBJ1-2
size: .
D: TRBD1

CDR3: CASSPTGRNEKLFF
DNA: TGCGCCAGCAGCCCGACAGGACGTAATGAAAAACTGTTTTTT
V: TRBV5-1
J: TRBJ1-4
size: .
D: .

CDR3: CASSLAGVYNEQFF
DNA: TGTGCCAGCAGCTTGGCGGGAGTGTACAATGAGCAGTTCTTC
V: TRBV5-6
J: TRBJ2-1
size: .
D: .

CDR3: CASSLVFLAGDNEQFF
DNA: TGTGCCAGCAGCTTAGTGTTCCTAGCGGGGGACAATGAGCAGTTCTTC
V: TRBV7-9
J: TRBJ2-1
size: .
D: TRBD2

CDR3: CASSYAERETQYF
DNA: TGTGCCAGCAGTTACGCAGAGCGAGAGACCCAGTACTTC
V: TRBV6-5
J: TRBJ2-5
size: .
D: .

CDR3: CASSLPGDTEAFF
DNA: TGTGCCAGCAGTTTACCCGGGGACACTGAAGCTTTCTTT
V: TRBV27
J: TRBJ1-1
size: .
D: .

CDR3: CASSFDRTSNYGYTF
DNA: TGTGCCAGCAGCTTTGACAGGACCTCTAACTATGGCTACACCTTC
V: TRBV7-8
J: TRBJ1-2
size: .
D: .

CDR3: CASTLTANLNTEAFF
DNA: TGTGCCAGCACCCTGACAGCAAATTTGAACACTGAAGCTTTCTTT
V: TRBV9
J: TRBJ1-1
size: .
D: .

CDR3: CASQGREGLWNNEQFF
DNA: TGTGCCAGCCAGGGGCGGGAGGGCCTCTGGAACAATGAGCAGTTCTTC
V: TRBV4-2
J: TRBJ2-1
size: .
D: TRBD2

CDR3: CASSTSTSAYEQYF
DNA: TGTGCCAGCAGCACCTCAACTAGCGCCTACGAGCAGTACTTC
V: TRBV7-9
J: TRBJ2-7
size: .
D: TRBD2

CDR3: CASSLKTRGEVGQLYGYTF
DNA: TGCGCCAGCAGCTTGAAAACCAGGGGGGAAGTGGGACAGCTCTATGGCTACACCTTC
V: TRBV5-1
J: TRBJ1-2
size: few
D: TRBD1

CDR3: CASSARLGGNTEAFF
DNA: TGTGCCAGTAGTGCGCGGCTGGGGGGTAACACTGAAGCTTTCTTT
V: TRBV19
J: TRBJ1-1
size: .
D: .

CDR3: CASSQVGLAGNEQFF
DNA: TGCGCCAGCAGCCAAGTTGGGCTAGCGGGCAATGAGCAGTTCTTC
V: TRBV4-1
J: TRBJ2-1
size: .
D: TRBD2

CDR3: CASSYPGTILYEQFF
DNA: TGTGCCAGCAGTTACCCCGGGACTATCCTCTACGAGCAGTTCTTC
V: TRBV6-7
J: TRBJ2-1
size: .
D: TRBD2

CDR3: CASSYSATNRNSPLHF
DNA: TGTGCCAGCAGTTACTCGGCTACGAACAGGAATTCACCCCTCCACTTT
V: TRBV6-5
J: TRBJ1-6
size: .
D: .

CDR3: CASSPSGTGYEQYF
DNA: TGCGCCAGCAGCCCATCCGGGACAGGCTACGAGCAGTACTTC
V: TRBV4-1
J: TRBJ2-7
size: many
D: TRBD1

CDR3: CASSQPGKSSYNEQFF
DNA: TGCGCCAGCAGCCAACCCGGGAAGAGCTCCTACAATGAGCAGTTCTTC
V: TRBV4-1
J: TRBJ2-1
size: .
D: .

CDR3: CASSLDRTSYEQYF
DNA: TGTGCCAGCAGCCTGGACAGGACGTCCTACGAGCAGTACTTC
V: TRBV5-4
J: TRBJ2-7
size: .
D: TRBD1

CDR3: CASSPLGGAGHTYEQYF
DNA: TGTGCCAGCAGCCCTCTAGGGGGGGCGGGACACACCTACGAGCAGTACTTC
V: TRBV11-2
J: TRBJ2-7
size: .
D: .

CDR3: CASSESDFRTGLNEQYF
DNA: TGTGCCAGCAGTGAATCCGATTTCAGGACAGGATTGAACGAGCAGTACTTC
V: TRBV6-1
J: TRBJ2-7
size: .
D: TRBD1